The next 30 T cell receptor beta chains were all read from a single sample in a study of vaccination and CD4 T cells after COVID-19. The treatment denotes: approximately nine-day PBMC culture with coronavirus spike peptide pools or control peptides (ViraFEST assay). CD4+ T lymphocytes from the unexposed donor were collected before the COVID-19 pandemic (2011-2018). The antigens these receptors bind are not known. With the Oncomine TCR Beta short-read assay, DNA from cultured CD4+ T cells was sequenced. TCRdb fed the PCR reads into MiXCR, producing one record per CDR3 protein. Here the sample spans 4,000 to 5,000 distinct CDR3 sequences, 50% to 80% being singletons. The sequenced material came from CD4+ T cells from blood, cultured in vitro. Receptors originate from a human donor in good health.

This clonotype was found a few times. V is TRBV24-1 and J is TRBJ1-5; no clear D. The germline CDR1 and CDR2 sequences are KGHDR and SFDVKD. V shed 7 bases and J shed 8 bases, with 14 bases lying between them. CDR3 length: 13 residues. Here the CDR3 reads CATRRHETEPQHF. The CDR3 DNA reads as TGTGCCACCAGGAGGCATGAGACGGAGCCCCAGCATTTT.

V gene TRBV20-1 combines with J gene TRBJ2-5, with D possibly being TRBD2 (6 bases). Trimming pared 1 base from V and 3 bases from J, leaving 15 bases between. The length of the CDR3 is 15 residues. CDR1 and CDR2 (germline): DFQATT, SNEGSKA (reference sequence). The CDR3 DNA reads as TGCAGTGCTAGAGTCGGGACTGAAGAAAAAGAGACCCAGTACTTC. Amino acid sequence: CSARVGTEEKETQYF.

This clonotype ranks as medium-sized. The chain uses TRBV21-1 and TRBJ1-6; the table assigns TRBD1, which was not confirmed against the DNA. TRBV21-1 is a documented pseudogene. The CDR3 runs to 14 residues. The CDR3 loop is CASSSRDPRSPLHF. For the CDR3, the DNA is TGTGCCAGCAGCTCCCGGGACCCCCGGTCCCCCCTCCACTTT.

The chain couples TRBV11-2 to TRBJ2-7; TRBD2 matches 9 bases. V lost 4 bases and J lost 3; bases outside the gene matches: 7. This CDR3 comprises 15 residues. CDR1 is SGHAT, CDR2 FQNNGV, per germline. CDR3 bases: TGTGCCAGCAGCTCAAGGCGGGAGGGACTCTACGAGCAGTACTTC. Residues: CASSSRREGLYEQYF.

This chain links TRBV20-1 with TRBJ2-7; unclear D gene. Trimming left V 6 bases short and J 2 bases short, with 17 bases between. Per the germline V gene, CDR1 is DFQATT and CDR2 is SNEGSKA (reference sequence). This CDR3 is built from 14 residues. This CDR3 reads CSAAIPQRPYEQYF. The CDR3 region has the DNA TGCAGTGCCGCCATCCCCCAGCGTCCCTACGAGCAGTACTTC.

The gene calls are TRBV2 and TRBJ1-1; 11 bases line up with TRBD1. The CDR3 covers 16 residues. Germline CDR1 and CDR2: SNHLY and FYNNEI. Trimming cost V 5 bases and J 4 bases; bases outside gene matches: 9. In DNA, the CDR3 is TGTGCCAGCAGTCGCGGACAGGGGGCCCCCATCACTGAAGCTTTCTTT. Translating it yields CASSRGQGAPITEAFF. Filled out from reference TRBV2 and TRBJ1-1, the complete variable domain reads EPEVTQTPSHQVTQMGQEVILRCVPISNHLYFYWYRQILGQKVEFLVSFYNNEISEKSEIFDDQFSVERPDGSNFTLKIRSTKLEDSAMYFCASSRGQGAPITEAFFGQGTRLTVV.

The V call is TRBV19, the J call TRBJ1-1, with 9 bases that match TRBD1. The trim removed 5 bases at V and 1 base at J, leaving 5 bases unmatched. CDR3 length equals 15 residues. CDR1 is LNHDA, CDR2 SQIVND, per germline (reference sequence). The CDR3 nucleotides are TGTGCCAGTAGTCATCGGGACAGGGCGAACACTGAAGCTTTCTTT. Its translation is CASSHRDRANTEAFF.

This clonotype has just one count. The chain uses TRBV9 and TRBJ2-7; TRBD1 or TRBD2 may be the D gene (5 bases each). The CDR3 has 14 residues. Trimming took 4 bases from V and 3 from J, leaving 14 bases between them. Germline V gives CDR1 SGDLS, CDR2 YYNGEE. CDR3 in amino acids: CASSPDGTSYEQYF. CDR3 bases: TGTGCCAGCAGCCCCGATGGGACGAGCTACGAGCAGTACTTC.

The CDR3 here is CASSDSAGGNTEAFF. For the CDR3, the DNA is TGTGCCAGCAGTGACTCGGCAGGGGGGAACACTGAAGCTTTCTTT. This chain connects TRBV6-4 to TRBJ1-1; 7 nucleotides align to TRBD1. The CDR3 is made up of 15 amino acids. V lost 0 bases and J lost 1; bases outside the gene matches: 2. Germline V CDR1 and CDR2: MRHNA, SNTAGT.

The V call is TRBV21-1, the J call TRBJ2-2; TRBD2 is the table's D call, not checked against the DNA. TRBV21-1 is termed a pseudogene. This CDR3 region has 16 residues. The CDR3 DNA follows: TGTGCCAGCAGCCGATGCAAGAAGCGGGAATCCGGGGAGCTGTTTTTT. Protein product: CASSRCKKRESGELFF.

The table lists this clonotype with a few counts. The gene calls are TRBV20-1 and TRBJ2-3; TRBD2 agrees at 9 bases. V trimming: 2 bases; J trimming: 3 bases; junction bases outside the gene matches: 9. This CDR3 has 16 residues. Per germline, CDR1 DFQATT and CDR2 SNEGSKA (reference sequence). CDR3 residues: CSARRAGGRRTDTQYF. The CDR3 region has the DNA TGCAGTGCTAGACGCGCGGGAGGGCGTAGGACAGATACGCAGTATTTT.

A few counts support this clonotype. The gene calls are TRBV7-9 and TRBJ2-5; 7 nucleotides align to TRBD1. V trimming: 5 bases; J trimming: 2 bases; junction bases outside the gene matches: 8. Germline CDR1 is SEHNR and CDR2 is FQNEAQ (reference sequence). The CDR3 extends over 15 amino acids. CDR3 protein: CASSLATGPQETQYF. Written as DNA, the CDR3 is TGTGCCAGCAGCCTTGCGACAGGGCCTCAAGAGACCCAGTACTTC.

The chain is built from TRBV20-1 and TRBJ1-2, with 8 bases fitting TRBD1. V dropped 8 bases and J dropped 6; count of bases not matched to a gene: 11. The CDR3 is 13 amino acids. CDR1 is DFQATT, CDR2 SNEGSKA, per germline (reference sequence). The CDR3 sequence: CSTLGQGYDGYTF. Written as DNA, the CDR3 is TGCAGTACCCTCGGACAGGGTTACGATGGCTACACCTTC.

This clonotype showed up just a few times. The gene calls are TRBV15 and TRBJ1-1; the match to TRBD1 covers 8 bases. This CDR3 comprises 17 residues. The V gene end was trimmed by 0 bases and the J gene end by 4 bases; junction bases not matched to a gene: 10. Germline CDR1 LNHNV, CDR2 YYDKDF (reference sequence). CDR3 residues: CATSRERAGGRFTEAFF. The CDR3 nucleotides read TGTGCCACCAGCAGAGAAAGGGCAGGGGGCCGTTTCACTGAAGCTTTCTTT.

This chain connects TRBV1 to TRBJ2-1; the table's D call of TRBD2 was not tested on the DNA. TRBV1 is tagged as a pseudogene. CDR3 length: 15 amino acids. Written as DNA, the CDR3 is TGCACCAGCAGCCAAGAGGCGGGACTAGCACTTGAGCAGTTCTTC. Its translation is CTSSQEAGLALEQFF.

CDR3 in DNA: TGTGCCAGCAGTCGAATAGCCCGAGGGACAGCCGCACAGGAGCCCCAGCATTTT. This encodes CASSRIARGTAAQEPQHF. V usage is TRBV6-2 or TRBV6-3 and J usage is TRBJ1-5; TRBD1 agrees at 7 bases. This CDR3 region has 18 residues. CDR1 is MNHEY, CDR2 SVGEGT, per germline. V was pared by 5 bases and J by 8 bases, with 21 bases of the junction left unmatched.

This clonotype was counted only a few times. The CDR3 coding sequence is TGTGCCAGCAGCTTAGTAAAGACAGGCTATAATTCACCCCTCCACTTT. Translation gives CASSLVKTGYNSPLHF. J is TRBJ1-6 and V is TRBV11-3, with D perhaps TRBD1 (6 bases). The ends were cut back, 1 base at V and 3 bases at J, with 10 bases in the middle. The CDR3 length is 16 residues. Germline V CDR1 and CDR2: SGHNT, YENEEA.

This clonotype is classed as medium-sized. This rearrangement joins TRBV27 to TRBJ2-2; 7 bases are a match to TRBD1. Trimming took 5 bases from V and 5 from J; bases not matched to a gene: 5. The germline V gene has CDR1 MNHEY and CDR2 SMNVEV (reference sequence). This CDR3 is built from 14 residues. CDR3: CASSITQGTGELFF. The CDR3 region has the DNA TGTGCCAGCAGTATCACACAGGGGACCGGGGAGCTGTTTTTT.

The gene calls are TRBV29-1 and TRBJ1-2; D is uncertain. V lost 6 bases and J lost 4, with 18 bases in between. Per germline, CDR1 SQVTM and CDR2 ANQGSEA. This CDR3 is 14 amino acids long. CDR3 in DNA: TGCAGCGTAGGTGGCTCATCAGCCTCCTATGGCTACACCTTC. Amino acid sequence: CSVGGSSASYGYTF.

This clonotype was detected a few times. At one boundary the junction diverges from the germline segment, which might be a read error. This chain connects TRBV20-1 to TRBJ1-2; TRBD1 matches 7 bases. The CDR3 contains 15 residues. Germline assignment: CDR1 DFQATT and CDR2 SNEGSKA (reference sequence). CDR3 nucleotides: TGCAGTGCGAGAGCCTTGGGACAGAGTAACTATGGCTACACCTTC. Its protein is CSARALGQSNYGYTF.

This clonotype was picked up one time. This chain joins TRBV29-1 and TRBJ2-7; the D gene is possibly TRBD2 (5 bases). Trimming cost V 2 bases and J 3 bases, with 11 bases left between them. Germline V gene data show CDR1 as SQVTM and CDR2 as ANQGSEA. This CDR3 is built from 13 residues. For the CDR3, the DNA is TGCAGCGTTGAAAGGTCCCGGGGCTACGAGCAGTACTTC. This encodes CSVERSRGYEQYF.

This chain links TRBV5-4 with TRBJ2-5, with 8 bases that match TRBD1. Per germline, CDR1 SGHNT and CDR2 YYREEE (reference sequence). The CDR3 spans 16 residues. Trimming at V came to 4 bases and at J to 6 bases, leaving 14 bases not matched to a gene. The CDR3 coding sequence is TGTGCCAGCAGCCGGGGGTTGGCAGGGGGCAAGAAGACCCAGTACTTC. Its protein product is CASSRGLAGGKKTQYF.

In its sample, this clonotype was seen a few times. The chain is built from TRBV7-2 and TRBJ2-4; no definite D call. CDR3 size: 14 residues. V lost 3 bases to trimming and J lost 2 bases, with 8 bases between them. From germline, CDR1 is SGHTA and CDR2 FQGNSA. The DNA of the CDR3 is TGTGCCAGCAGCTTCAGCTTATCCAAAAACATTCAGTACTTC. Translation: CASSFSLSKNIQYF.

V is TRBV5-1 and J is TRBJ2-7, with 8 bases matching TRBD1. The germline CDR1 and CDR2 sequences are SGHRS and YFSETQ. Trimming removed 1 base from V and 5 bases from J; junction bases left unmatched: 5. This CDR3 is built from 14 residues. The CDR3 loop is CASSLRQGLNEQYF. The CDR3 DNA is TGCGCCAGCAGCTTGCGACAGGGGTTAAACGAGCAGTACTTC.

The gene calls are TRBV5-4 and TRBJ1-2; 7 bases align to TRBD1. Per germline, CDR1 SGHNT and CDR2 YYREEE (reference sequence). The CDR3 loop spans 15 amino acids. The junction had 9 bases not matched to a gene; V was cut back by 3 bases and J by 4 bases. In nucleotides, the CDR3 is TGTGCCAGCAGCTCCTATCTCACAGGGGTCTATGGCTACACCTTC. Protein sequence: CASSSYLTGVYGYTF.

This CDR3 reads CASTSTVGANTGELFF. The CDR3 DNA sequence: TGTGCCAGCACCTCCACCGTCGGGGCGAACACCGGGGAGCTGTTTTTT. The chain has TRBV11-2 and TRBJ2-2; D is possibly TRBD2 (5 bases). The CDR3 has 16 amino acids. Per the germline V gene, CDR1 is SGHAT and CDR2 is FQNNGV. Trimming shortened V by 7 bases and J by 0 bases, and 15 bases separated the two germline ends. Based on the CDR3 plus reference TRBV11-2 and TRBJ2-2, the full variable domain is EAGVAQSPRYKIIEKRQSVAFWCNPISGHATLYWYQQILGQGPKLLIQFQNNGVVDDSQLPKDRFSAERLKGVDSTLKIQPAKLEDSAVYLCASTSTVGANTGELFFGEGSRLTVL.

This chain connects TRBV11-3 to TRBJ1-2; the D gene is possibly TRBD1 (5 bases). Trimming removed 3 bases at V and 8 bases at J, with 13 bases between. The germline V gene encodes CDR1 SGHNT and CDR2 YENEEA. The CDR3 has 13 residues. The CDR3 sequence: CASSFPDRGGYTF. CDR3 coding DNA: TGTGCCAGCAGCTTCCCTGACCGGGGCGGCTACACCTTC.

This clonotype was counted only a few times. This chain links TRBV27 with TRBJ1-1; the match to TRBD1 covers 7 bases. The CDR3 has 20 amino acids. Germline-derived CDR1 and CDR2 are MNHEY and SMNVEV (reference sequence). The V segment lost 2 bases and the J segment 7 bases; nucleotides outside the gene matches: 25. The CDR3 loop reads CASSLRRIGTAPPSAHEAFF. The DNA of the CDR3 is TGTGCCAGCAGTTTACGCCGGATAGGGACAGCCCCACCCTCAGCCCATGAAGCTTTCTTT.

The chain uses TRBV20-1 and TRBJ2-5; D is perhaps TRBD2 (6 bases). Germline CDR1 is DFQATT and CDR2 is SNEGSKA (reference sequence). The CDR3 sequence is 13 residues long. Trimming removed 6 bases from V and 2 bases from J, with 13 bases in between. The CDR3 nucleotides read TGCAGTGCATTGGACTACCGACAAGAGACCCAGTACTTC. Translating gives CSALDYRQETQYF.

The chain uses TRBV7-9 and TRBJ2-7, with 10 nucleotides matching TRBD1. CDR3 length equals 15 residues. J gave up 6 bases and V 3 bases, and 8 bases lay outside the gene matches. Germline lookup yields CDR1 SEHNR and CDR2 FQNEAQ (reference sequence). The CDR3 reads CASSFARDRGPEQYF. CDR3 DNA sequence: TGTGCCAGCAGCTTTGCGCGGGACAGGGGCCCCGAGCAGTACTTC.